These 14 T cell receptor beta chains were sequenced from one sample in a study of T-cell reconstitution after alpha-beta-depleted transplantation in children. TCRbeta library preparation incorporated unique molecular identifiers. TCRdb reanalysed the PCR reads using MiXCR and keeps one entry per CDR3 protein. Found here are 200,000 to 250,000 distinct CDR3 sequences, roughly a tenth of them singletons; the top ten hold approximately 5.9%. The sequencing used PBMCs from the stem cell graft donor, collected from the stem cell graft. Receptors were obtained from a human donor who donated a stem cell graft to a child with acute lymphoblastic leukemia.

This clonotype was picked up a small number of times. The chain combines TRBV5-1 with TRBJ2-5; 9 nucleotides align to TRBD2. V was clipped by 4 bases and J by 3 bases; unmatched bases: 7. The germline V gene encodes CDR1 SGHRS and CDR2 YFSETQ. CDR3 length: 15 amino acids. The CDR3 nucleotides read TGCGCCAGCAGCCAATTGGCGGGGGGGGAAGAGACCCAGTACTTC. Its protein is CASSQLAGGEETQYF.

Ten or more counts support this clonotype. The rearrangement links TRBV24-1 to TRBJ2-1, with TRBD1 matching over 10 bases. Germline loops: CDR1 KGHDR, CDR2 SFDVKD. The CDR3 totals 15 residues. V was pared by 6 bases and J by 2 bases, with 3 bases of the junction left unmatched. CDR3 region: CATSWDRGTYNEQFF. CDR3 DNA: TGTGCCACCAGTTGGGACAGGGGAACCTACAATGAGCAGTTCTTC.

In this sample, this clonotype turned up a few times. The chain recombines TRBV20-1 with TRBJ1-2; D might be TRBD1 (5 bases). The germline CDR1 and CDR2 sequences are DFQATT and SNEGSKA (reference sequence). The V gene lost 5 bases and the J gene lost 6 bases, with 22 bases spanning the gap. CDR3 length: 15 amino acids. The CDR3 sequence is CSAPRGRGASDGYTF. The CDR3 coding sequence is TGCAGTGCTCCTCGGGGTCGAGGGGCGAGCGATGGCTACACCTTC.

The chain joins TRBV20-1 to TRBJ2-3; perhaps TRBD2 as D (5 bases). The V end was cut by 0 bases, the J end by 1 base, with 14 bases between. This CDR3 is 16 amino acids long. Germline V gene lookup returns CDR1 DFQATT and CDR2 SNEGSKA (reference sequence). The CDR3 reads CSARDPGFKGTDTQYF. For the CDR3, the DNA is TGCAGTGCTAGAGATCCGGGGTTTAAGGGCACAGATACGCAGTATTTT.

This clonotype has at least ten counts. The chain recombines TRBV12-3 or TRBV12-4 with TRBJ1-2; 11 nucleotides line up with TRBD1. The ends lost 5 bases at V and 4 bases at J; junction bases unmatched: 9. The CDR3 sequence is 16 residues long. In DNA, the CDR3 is TGTGCCAGCAGTACCTCGGGACAGGGGGAAATCTATGGCTACACCTTC. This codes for CASSTSGQGEIYGYTF.

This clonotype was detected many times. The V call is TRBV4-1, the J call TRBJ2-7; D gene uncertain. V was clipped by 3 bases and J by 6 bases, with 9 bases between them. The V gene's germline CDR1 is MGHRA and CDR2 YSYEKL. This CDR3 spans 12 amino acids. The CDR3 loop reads CASSHDLSEQYF. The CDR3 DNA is TGCGCCAGCAGCCACGACCTCAGCGAGCAGTACTTC.

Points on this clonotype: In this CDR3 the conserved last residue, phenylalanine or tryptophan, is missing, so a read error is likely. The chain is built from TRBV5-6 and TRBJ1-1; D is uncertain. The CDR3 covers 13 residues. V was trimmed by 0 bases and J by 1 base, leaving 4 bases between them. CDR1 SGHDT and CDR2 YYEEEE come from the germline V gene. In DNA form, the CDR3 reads TGTGCCAGCAGCTTGGGGAGGAACACTGAAGCTTTCTCT. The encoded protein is CASSLGRNTEAFS.

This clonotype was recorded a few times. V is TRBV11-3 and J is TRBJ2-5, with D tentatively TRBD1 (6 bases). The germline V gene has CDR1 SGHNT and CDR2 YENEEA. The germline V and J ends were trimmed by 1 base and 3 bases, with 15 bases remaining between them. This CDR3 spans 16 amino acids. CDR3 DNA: TGTGCCAGCAGCTTAGGTTTTGGGGACATCGAAGAGACCCAGTACTTC. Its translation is CASSLGFGDIEETQYF.

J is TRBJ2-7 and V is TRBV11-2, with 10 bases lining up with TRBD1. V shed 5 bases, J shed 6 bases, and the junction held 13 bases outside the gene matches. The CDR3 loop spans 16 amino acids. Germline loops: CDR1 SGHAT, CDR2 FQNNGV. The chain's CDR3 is CASSPGQGGMGVEQYF. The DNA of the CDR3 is TGTGCCAGCAGCCCCGGACAGGGGGGGATGGGGGTCGAGCAGTACTTC.

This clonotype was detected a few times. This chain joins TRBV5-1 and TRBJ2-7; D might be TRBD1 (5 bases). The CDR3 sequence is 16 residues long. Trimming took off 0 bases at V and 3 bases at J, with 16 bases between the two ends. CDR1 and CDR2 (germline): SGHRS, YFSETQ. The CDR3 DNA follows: TGCGCCAGCAGCTTGGAAGCTGGGGCAGGGATCTACGAGCAGTACTTC. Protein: CASSLEAGAGIYEQYF.

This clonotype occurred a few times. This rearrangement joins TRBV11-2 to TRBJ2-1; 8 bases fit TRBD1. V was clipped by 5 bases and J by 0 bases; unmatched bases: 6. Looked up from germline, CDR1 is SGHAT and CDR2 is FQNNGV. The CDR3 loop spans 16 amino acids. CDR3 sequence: CASSDRGRSSYNEQFF. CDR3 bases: TGTGCCAGCAGCGACAGGGGCCGCAGCTCCTACAATGAGCAGTTCTTC.

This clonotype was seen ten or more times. This CDR3 reads CASRRDRGNEQFF. The CDR3 DNA is TGTGCCAGCAGAAGGGACAGGGGCAATGAGCAGTTCTTC. V is TRBV6-2 or TRBV6-3 and J is TRBJ2-1; 10 nucleotides match TRBD1. The germline gives CDR1 MNHEY, CDR2 SVGEGT. The CDR3 runs to 13 residues. Trimming took 6 bases from V and 6 from J; bases not matched to a gene: 2.

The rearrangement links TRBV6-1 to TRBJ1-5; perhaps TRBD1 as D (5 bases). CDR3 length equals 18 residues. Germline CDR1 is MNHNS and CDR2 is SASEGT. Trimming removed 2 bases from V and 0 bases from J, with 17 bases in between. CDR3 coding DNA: TGTGCCAGCAGTGAATGGGGCACCCAGATGATTAGCAATCAGCCCCAGCATTTT. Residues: CASSEWGTQMISNQPQHF.

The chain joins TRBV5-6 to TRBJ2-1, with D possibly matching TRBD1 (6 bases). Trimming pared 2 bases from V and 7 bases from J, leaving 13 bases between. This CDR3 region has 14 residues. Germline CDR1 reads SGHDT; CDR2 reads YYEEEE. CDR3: CASSFNRVKNEQFF. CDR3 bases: TGTGCCAGCAGCTTTAACAGGGTCAAGAATGAGCAGTTCTTC. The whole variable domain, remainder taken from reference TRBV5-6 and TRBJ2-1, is DAGVTQSPTHLIKTRGQQVTLRCSPKSGHDTVSWYQQALGQGPQFIFQYYEEEERQRGNFPDRFSGHQFPNYSSELNVNALLLGDSALYLCASSFNRVKNEQFFGPGTRLTVL.